This note documents a single T cell receptor (beta chain) sequence. The antigen is undetermined. These data come from a study of T cell responses to AZD1222 COVID-19 vaccine. Generated by immunoSEQ multiplex PCR, the TCRdb table keeps only in-frame clones and is missing some. The sample lists 65,000 to 80,000 clones, roughly four fifths seen once, with about 1.3% in the top ten. Study findings and constraints: Without day 14 samples, only post-peak T cell repertoires were studied. The CD4 TCRs associated with vaccination extended across spike and predominated at 160-218 and 743-854.

Germline V lookup: CDR1 MNHEY, CDR2 SMNVEV (reference sequence). With V trimmed by 6 bases and J by 5 bases, 10 bases remained unmatched. The CDR3 extends over 14 amino acids. The sequence was collected from an adult who received the AZD1222 COVID-19 vaccine. J is TRBJ2-7 and V is TRBV27, with 7 bases that match TRBD2. The source material was peripheral blood, sampled 28 days after the second AZD1222 dose. The CDR3 DNA reads TGTGCCAGCAGCCTGTGGGCGGGAGACCACGAGCAGTACTTC. Translation gives CASSLWAGDHEQYF.